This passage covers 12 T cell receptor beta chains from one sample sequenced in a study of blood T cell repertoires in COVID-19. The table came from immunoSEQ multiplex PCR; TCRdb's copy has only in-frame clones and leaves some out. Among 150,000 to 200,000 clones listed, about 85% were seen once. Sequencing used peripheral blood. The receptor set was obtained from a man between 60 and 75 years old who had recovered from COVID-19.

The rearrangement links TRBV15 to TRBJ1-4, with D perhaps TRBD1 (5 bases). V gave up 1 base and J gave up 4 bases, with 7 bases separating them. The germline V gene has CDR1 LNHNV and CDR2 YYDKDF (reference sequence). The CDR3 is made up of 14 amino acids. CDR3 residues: CATSRGDFNEKLFF. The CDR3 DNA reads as TGTGCCACCAGCAGAGGGGACTTTAATGAAAAACTGTTTTTT. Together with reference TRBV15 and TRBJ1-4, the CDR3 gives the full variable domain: DAMVIQNPRYQVTQFGKPVTLSCSQTLNHNVMYWYQQKSSQAPKLLFHYYDKDFNNEADTPDNFQSRRPNTSFCFLDIRSPGLGDTAMYLCATSRGDFNEKLFFGSGTQLSVL.

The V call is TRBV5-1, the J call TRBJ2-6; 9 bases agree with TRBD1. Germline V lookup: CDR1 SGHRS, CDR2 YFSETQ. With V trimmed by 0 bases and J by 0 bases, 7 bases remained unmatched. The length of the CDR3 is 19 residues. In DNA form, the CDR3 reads TGCGCCAGCAGCTTGGTGGCGGACAGGGGTTTCTCTGGGGCCAACGTCCTGACTTTC. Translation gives CASSLVADRGFSGANVLTF.

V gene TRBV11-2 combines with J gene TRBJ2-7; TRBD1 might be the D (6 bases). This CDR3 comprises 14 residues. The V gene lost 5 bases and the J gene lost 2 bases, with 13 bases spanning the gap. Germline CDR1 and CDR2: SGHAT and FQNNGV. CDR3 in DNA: TGTGCCAGCAGCCCCCGGAAGGGGGCCTACGAGCAGTACTTC. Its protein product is CASSPRKGAYEQYF. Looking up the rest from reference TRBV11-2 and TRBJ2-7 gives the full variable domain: EAGVAQSPRYKIIEKRQSVAFWCNPISGHATLYWYQQILGQGPKLLIQFQNNGVVDDSQLPKDRFSAERLKGVDSTLKIQPAKLEDSAVYLCASSPRKGAYEQYFGPGTRLTVT.

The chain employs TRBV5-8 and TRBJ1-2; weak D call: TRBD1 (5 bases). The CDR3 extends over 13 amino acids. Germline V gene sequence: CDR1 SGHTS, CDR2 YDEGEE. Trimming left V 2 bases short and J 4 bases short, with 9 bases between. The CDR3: CASSFGGSYGYTF. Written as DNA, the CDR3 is TGTGCCAGCAGCTTTGGGGGGTCCTATGGCTACACCTTC.

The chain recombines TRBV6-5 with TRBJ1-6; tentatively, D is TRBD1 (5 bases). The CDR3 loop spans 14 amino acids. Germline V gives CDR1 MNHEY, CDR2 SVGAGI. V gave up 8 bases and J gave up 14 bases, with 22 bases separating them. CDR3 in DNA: TGTGCCAGCCTTAAGCGGGGCCCTTCATCCACCCTCCACTTT. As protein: CASLKRGPSSTLHF.

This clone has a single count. The CDR3 DNA follows: TGTGCCAGCCAAATCCGACAGGGGGAGTACGAGCAGTACTTC. Amino acids: CASQIRQGEYEQYF. The chain combines TRBV6-5 with TRBJ2-7; 9 bases match TRBD1. With V trimmed by 8 bases and J by 4 bases, 9 bases remained unmatched. CDR1 and CDR2 from the germline V gene are MNHEY and SVGAGI. The CDR3 consists of 14 residues.

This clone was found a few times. CDR3 in amino acids: CASSERRLAGGPGNIQYF. In DNA, the CDR3 is TGTGCCAGCAGTGAAAGGAGGCTAGCGGGGGGGCCCGGAAACATTCAGTACTTC. The rearrangement links TRBV6-1 to TRBJ2-4; 12 bases line up with TRBD2. V shed 2 bases, J shed 6 bases, and the junction held 11 bases outside the gene matches. The germline CDR1 and CDR2 sequences are MNHNS and SASEGT. The length of the CDR3 is 18 residues.

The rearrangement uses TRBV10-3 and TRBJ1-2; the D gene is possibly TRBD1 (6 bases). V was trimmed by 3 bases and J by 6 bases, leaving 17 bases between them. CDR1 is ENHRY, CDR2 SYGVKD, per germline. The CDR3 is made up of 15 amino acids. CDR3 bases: TGTGCCATCAGTGAAGCGGCAGGGGAGCGCAATGGCTACACCTTC. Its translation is CAISEAAGERNGYTF.

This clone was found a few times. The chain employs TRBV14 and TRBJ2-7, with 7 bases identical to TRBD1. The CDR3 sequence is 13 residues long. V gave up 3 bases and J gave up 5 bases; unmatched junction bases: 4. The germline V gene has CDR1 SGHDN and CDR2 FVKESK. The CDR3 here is CASSHLGGHEQYF. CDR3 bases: TGTGCCAGCAGCCATTTAGGGGGCCACGAGCAGTACTTC. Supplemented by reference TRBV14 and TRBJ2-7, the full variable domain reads EAGVTQFPSHSVIEKGQTVTLRCDPISGHDNLYWYRRVMGKEIKFLLHFVKESKQDESGMPNNRFLAERTGGTYSTLKVQPAELEDSGVYFCASSHLGGHEQYFGPGTRLTVT.

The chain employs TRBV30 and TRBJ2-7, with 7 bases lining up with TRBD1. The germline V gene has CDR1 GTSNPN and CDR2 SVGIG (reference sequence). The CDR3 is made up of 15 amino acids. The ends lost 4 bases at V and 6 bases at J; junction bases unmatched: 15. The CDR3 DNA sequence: TGTGCCTGGACCTCCCAGGCCCTACAGGGGTTCGAGCAGTACTTC. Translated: CAWTSQALQGFEQYF.

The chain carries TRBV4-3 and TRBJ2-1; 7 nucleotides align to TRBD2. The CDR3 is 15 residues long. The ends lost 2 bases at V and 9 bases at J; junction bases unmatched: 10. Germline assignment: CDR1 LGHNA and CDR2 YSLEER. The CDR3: CASSQSLAALGEQFF. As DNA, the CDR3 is TGCGCCAGCAGCCAATCCCTAGCGGCCTTGGGTGAGCAGTTCTTC.

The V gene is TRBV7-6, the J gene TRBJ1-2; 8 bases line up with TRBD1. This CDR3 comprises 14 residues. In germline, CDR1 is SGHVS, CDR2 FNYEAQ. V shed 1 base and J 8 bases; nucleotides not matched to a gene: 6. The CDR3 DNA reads TGTGCCAGCAGCTTAGACACAGGGGGTCTCGGCTACACCTTC. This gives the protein CASSLDTGGLGYTF.